What follows describes a single TCR beta chain. What it binds is unknown. Here immunoSEQ multiplex PCR was the method, and the copy in TCRdb shows in-frame clones only, minus some. The sample includes 25,000 to 40,000 clones, 85% to 95% of them seen just once. On average about 100,000 T cells per donor were immunosequenced. The data belong to a study of T cells in tuberculosis. Overall study findings and caveats: Active tuberculosis TCR-alpha repertoires lay closer to GMM-specific TCRs than IGRA-negative controls, suggesting clonal expansion.

The clonotype was recovered from a donor aged 5 to 30 with latent tuberculosis or without tuberculosis infection. Some clones in this sample may be carry-over from other donors' samples. The sample consisted of PBMCs.

CDR3 nucleotides: TGCGCCAGCAGTAAATCGGGGTCAACTAATGAAAAACTGTTTTTT. Amino acid sequence: CASSKSGSTNEKLFF. V usage is TRBV10-1 and J usage is TRBJ1-4; no clear D. V was trimmed by 5 bases and J by 0 bases, leaving 10 bases between them. The germline gives CDR1 WNHNN, CDR2 SYGVQD (reference sequence). There are 15 residues in the CDR3.